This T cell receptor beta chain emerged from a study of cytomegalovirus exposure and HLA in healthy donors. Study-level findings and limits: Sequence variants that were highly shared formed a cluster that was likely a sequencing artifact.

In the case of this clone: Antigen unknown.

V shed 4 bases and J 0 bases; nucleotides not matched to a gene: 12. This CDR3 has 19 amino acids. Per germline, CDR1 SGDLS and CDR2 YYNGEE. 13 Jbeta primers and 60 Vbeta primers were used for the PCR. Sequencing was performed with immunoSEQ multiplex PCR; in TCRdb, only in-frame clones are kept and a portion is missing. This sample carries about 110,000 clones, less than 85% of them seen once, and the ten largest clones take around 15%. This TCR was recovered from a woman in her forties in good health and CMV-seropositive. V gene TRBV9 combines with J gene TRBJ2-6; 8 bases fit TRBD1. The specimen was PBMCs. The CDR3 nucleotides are TGTGCCAGCAGCACAAACCCCGGGACAGGTAGCTCTGGGGCCAACGTCCTGACTTTC. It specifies CASSTNPGTGSSGANVLTF.